Shown below are 30 T cell receptor beta chains from a single sample sequenced in a study of cytotoxic CD8 clonotypes in ibrutinib-treated CLL. The repertoire was sequenced with immunoSEQ multiplex PCR; TCRdb's copy has only in-frame clones and lacks some. The repertoire holds approximately 340,000 clones, 67% seen once, with approximately 6% in the top ten. This specimen consisted of PBMCs, obtained after 36 months of ibrutinib treatment. These receptors all stem from a human donor with chronic lymphocytic leukemia.

This chain uses TRBV5-1 with TRBJ2-7, with 9 bases fitting TRBD2. After removal of 1 base from V and 3 bases from J, the junction contained 2 bases not matched to a gene. Germline lookup yields CDR1 SGHRS and CDR2 YFSETQ. This CDR3 comprises 14 residues. The DNA for the CDR3 is TGCGCCAGCAGCTTGAGCGGGGGGTTCTACGAGCAGTACTTC. Encoded protein: CASSLSGGFYEQYF. The full variable domain, in which reference TRBV5-1 and TRBJ2-7 provide the parts outside the CDR3, is KAGVTQTPRYLIKTRGQQVTLSCSPISGHRSVSWYQQTPGQGLQFLFEYFSETQRNKGNFPGRFSGRQFSNSRSEMNVSTLELGDSALYLCASSLSGGFYEQYFGPGTRLTVT.

This clone has a handful of counts. This chain links TRBV5-1 with TRBJ2-7; 9 positions agree with TRBD1. Germline CDR1 reads SGHRS; CDR2 reads YFSETQ. V lost 2 bases and J lost 2; bases outside the gene matches: 11. The CDR3 consists of 17 residues. CDR3 nucleotide sequence: TGCGCCAGCAGCTTCTCGACCCGGGACAGGGTTACCTACGAGCAGTACTTC. It translates to CASSFSTRDRVTYEQYF. The whole variable domain, remainder taken from reference TRBV5-1 and TRBJ2-7, is KAGVTQTPRYLIKTRGQQVTLSCSPISGHRSVSWYQQTPGQGLQFLFEYFSETQRNKGNFPGRFSGRQFSNSRSEMNVSTLELGDSALYLCASSFSTRDRVTYEQYFGPGTRLTVT.

The genes are TRBV11-1 and TRBJ2-5; 10 bases match TRBD2. Germline-derived CDR1 and CDR2 are SGHAT and FQDESV (reference sequence). The CDR3 extends over 15 amino acids. The V and J ends lost 5 bases and 5 bases, in that order; junction bases with no gene match: 8. Here the CDR3 reads CASSAQAGGWETQYF. The CDR3 DNA reads TGTGCCAGCAGCGCCCAAGCGGGGGGGTGGGAGACCCAGTACTTC. The variable domain in full, completed from reference TRBV11-1 and TRBJ2-5, reads EAEVAQSPRYKITEKSQAVAFWCDPISGHATLYWYRQILGQGPELLVQFQDESVVDDSQLPKDRFSAERLKGVDSTLKIQPAELGDSAMYLCASSAQAGGWETQYFGPGTRLLVL.

This chain uses TRBV9 with TRBJ2-3; 12 nucleotides agree with TRBD1. The CDR3 contains 15 residues. Per germline, CDR1 SGDLS and CDR2 YYNGEE. The V and J ends lost 3 bases and 7 bases, in that order; junction bases with no gene match: 6. As DNA, the CDR3 is TGTGCCAGCAGCGCTAGGGACAGGGGGCAAAATACGCAGTATTTT. Protein product: CASSARDRGQNTQYF.

This chain joins TRBV10-2 and TRBJ2-5; 8 nucleotides line up with TRBD2. CDR3 length: 14 amino acids. The trim removed 3 bases at V and 5 bases at J, leaving 5 bases unmatched. CDR1 and CDR2 (germline): WSHSY, SAAADI. The CDR3 region has the DNA TGCGCCAGCAGTGAAGGACTAGCTTGGGAGACCCAGTACTTC. This translates into CASSEGLAWETQYF.

This CDR3 is CASSQLAGDTQYF. The CDR3 DNA sequence: TGCGCCAGCAGCCAGCTAGCGGGAGATACGCAGTATTTT. The chain combines TRBV4-3 with TRBJ2-3, with 8 bases that match TRBD2. In germline, CDR1 is LGHNA, CDR2 YSLEER. V gave up 3 bases and J gave up 5 bases; unmatched junction bases: 1. There are 13 residues in the CDR3.

The chain employs TRBV10-3 and TRBJ1-3; no reliable D call. The V gene lost 2 bases and the J gene lost 0 bases, with 8 bases spanning the gap. From germline, CDR1 is ENHRY and CDR2 SYGVKD. CDR3 length: 15 amino acids. The CDR3 bases are TGTGCCATCAGTGAGGACGGAATCTCTGGAAACACCATATATTTT. It codes for CAISEDGISGNTIYF.

The V and J genes are TRBV6-1 and TRBJ1-3, with D tentatively TRBD1 (6 bases). The CDR3 sequence is 14 residues long. V was pared by 2 bases and J by 8 bases, with 13 bases between. Germline V gene lookup returns CDR1 MNHNS and CDR2 SASEGT. This CDR3 reads CASSENRRGHTIYF. Written as DNA, the CDR3 is TGTGCCAGCAGTGAAAACCGTCGGGGGCACACCATATATTTT.

J is TRBJ2-7 and V is TRBV7-9, with 11 bases lining up with TRBD2. The CDR3 loop spans 16 amino acids. Trimming cost V 4 bases and J 2 bases; bases outside gene matches: 7. Germline CDR1 reads SEHNR; CDR2 reads FQNEAQ (reference sequence). The CDR3 nucleotides are TGTGCCAGCAGCTCAACTAGCGGGAGAAATCCCTACGAGCAGTACTTC. Its translation is CASSSTSGRNPYEQYF.

This rearrangement joins TRBV5-1 to TRBJ1-2; D is possibly TRBD1 (6 bases). The length of the CDR3 is 17 residues. CDR1 SGHRS and CDR2 YFSETQ come from the germline V gene. The V gene lost 5 bases and the J gene lost 0 bases, with 20 bases spanning the gap. This CDR3 is CASRGGPWAPANYGYTF. The CDR3 region has the DNA TGCGCCAGCAGGGGGGGGCCTTGGGCCCCAGCTAACTATGGCTACACCTTC.

The chain combines TRBV15 with TRBJ2-1; D unclear. With 2 bases removed from V and 6 bases from J, the gap between germline ends came to 5 bases. Germline V gives CDR1 LNHNV, CDR2 YYDKDF (reference sequence). This CDR3 region has 12 residues. The CDR3 sequence is CATSRKGNEQFF. In DNA, the CDR3 is TGTGCCACCAGCAGAAAGGGCAATGAGCAGTTCTTC. Using reference TRBV15 and TRBJ2-1 for the parts outside the CDR3, the full variable domain is DAMVIQNPRYQVTQFGKPVTLSCSQTLNHNVMYWYQQKSSQAPKLLFHYYDKDFNNEADTPDNFQSRRPNTSFCFLDIRSPGLGDTAMYLCATSRKGNEQFFGPGTRLTVL.

This chain joins TRBV4-1 and TRBJ1-5, with D perhaps TRBD1 (5 bases). This CDR3 spans 15 amino acids. V was pared by 4 bases and J by 3 bases, with 13 bases between. Germline-derived CDR1 and CDR2 are MGHRA and YSYEKL. Written as DNA, the CDR3 is TGCGCCAGCAGCCCGGGACCGAGGGCCAATCAGCCCCAGCATTTT. This sequence encodes CASSPGPRANQPQHF.

The table lists this clone with a few counts. V and J are TRBV16 and TRBJ2-1; D gene uncertain. The germline V gene encodes CDR1 KGHSY and CDR2 FQNENV. V dropped 5 bases and J dropped 8 bases, with 22 bases sitting between them. This CDR3 has 16 residues. CDR3 bases: TGTGCCAGCAGCTATGGGATAGTCCCTTCTGGGGATGAGCAGTTCTTC. Translating it yields CASSYGIVPSGDEQFF. The complete variable domain, with remaining parts taken from reference TRBV16 and TRBJ2-1, reads GEEVAQTPKHLVRGEGQKAKLYCAPIKGHSYVFWYQQVLKNEFKFLISFQNENVFDETGMPKERFSAKCLPNSPCSLEIQATKLEDSAVYFCASSYGIVPSGDEQFFGPGTRLTVL.

The chain joins TRBV5-1 to TRBJ2-7, with D possibly TRBD1 on 5 matching bases. There are 15 residues in the CDR3. Germline V CDR1 and CDR2: SGHRS, YFSETQ. Trimming took off 1 base at V and 0 bases at J, with 11 bases between the two ends. The CDR3 sequence: CASSLSSGSSYEQYF. CDR3 DNA: TGCGCCAGCAGCTTGTCGTCAGGGTCCTCCTACGAGCAGTACTTC.

This clone was counted a few times. The chain combines TRBV29-1 with TRBJ1-2; D ambiguous. V was pared by 3 bases and J by 1 base, with 9 bases between. This CDR3 has 13 residues. Germline V gives CDR1 SQVTM, CDR2 ANQGSEA. CDR3 bases: TGCAGCGTTGAGGGTGCTCTTAACTATGGCTACACCTTC. Translating gives CSVEGALNYGYTF.

V and J are TRBV7-9 and TRBJ1-1; unclear D gene. The CDR3 extends over 11 amino acids. CDR1 is SEHNR, CDR2 FQNEAQ, per germline (reference sequence). V gave up 5 bases and J gave up 7 bases, with 8 bases separating them. The CDR3 DNA reads TGTGCCAGCAGCCCGGTACTTGAAGCTTTCTTT. Translated, it gives CASSPVLEAFF.

This clone was detected only a few times. J is TRBJ1-2 and V is TRBV25-1; 8 bases are shared with TRBD1. J gave up 3 bases and V 3 bases, and 6 bases lay outside the gene matches. The germline V gene has CDR1 MGHDK and CDR2 SYGVNS. CDR3 length: 15 amino acids. The CDR3 DNA follows: TGTGCCAGCAGTGATTGGCAGGGGGCGGACTATGGCTACACCTTC. Translation: CASSDWQGADYGYTF.

The chain links TRBV6-1 to TRBJ1-2, with D uncertain. The length of the CDR3 is 12 residues. The germline CDR1 and CDR2 sequences are MNHNS and SASEGT. V lost 2 bases to trimming and J lost 7 bases, with 8 bases between them. DNA for the CDR3: TGTGCCAGCAGTGAAAGAGGGTTTGGCTACACCTTC. This codes for CASSERGFGYTF.

There are a few counts of this clone. As DNA, the CDR3 is TGCAGCGCTATGGGAGGCAGGATGAACACTGAAGCTTTCTTT. It encodes CSAMGGRMNTEAFF. V usage is TRBV29-1 and J usage is TRBJ1-1; D gene ambiguous. Trimming stripped 7 bases from V and 0 bases from J, with 15 bases between. The CDR3 totals 14 residues. Germline V gene data show CDR1 as SQVTM and CDR2 as ANQGSEA.

This clone was detected only a few times. The chain is built from TRBV7-3 and TRBJ2-5; TRBD1 matches at 7 bases. V shed 4 bases, J shed 7 bases, and the junction held 6 bases outside the gene matches. The CDR3 loop spans 13 amino acids. Germline CDR1 is SGHTA and CDR2 is FQGTGA. CDR3 amino acids: CASSWRQGATQYF. The DNA of the CDR3 is TGTGCCAGCAGCTGGAGACAGGGAGCGACCCAGTACTTC.

In this sample, this clone turned up a few times. The junction differs from germline at one of its ends, possibly a read error. V usage is TRBV4-1 and J usage is TRBJ2-7, with 9 bases that match TRBD1. The V gene's germline CDR1 is MGHRA and CDR2 YSYEKL. CDR3 size: 16 residues. CDR3 residues: CASSQGGDPGQGEEYF. The CDR3 nucleotides read TGCGCCAGCAGCCAGGGCGGAGACCCGGGACAGGGCGAGGAGTACTTC.

The CDR3 DNA sequence: TGTGCCAGCAGCGTAGGGCCCCGCAGCTCCTACAATGAGCAGTTCTTC. Translation gives CASSVGPRSSYNEQFF. The chain has TRBV9 and TRBJ2-1; D remains unclear. This CDR3 is built from 16 residues. Germline V gives CDR1 SGDLS, CDR2 YYNGEE. V dropped 0 bases and J dropped 0 bases, with 10 bases sitting between them.

The chain links TRBV29-1 to TRBJ2-1, with 11 bases that match TRBD2. The V segment lost 0 bases and the J segment 6 bases; nucleotides outside the gene matches: 4. The CDR3 sequence is 15 residues long. Per germline, CDR1 SQVTM and CDR2 ANQGSEA. The CDR3 DNA reads as TGCAGCGTTGAAGATCGGGGGACTAGCGGCAATGAGCAGTTCTTC. As protein: CSVEDRGTSGNEQFF.

This chain joins TRBV18 and TRBJ2-5; D gene ambiguous. Germline CDR1 is KGHSH and CDR2 is LQKENI. The CDR3 covers 12 residues. Deletions cut 3 bases from V and 4 bases from J, with 6 bases between. CDR3 in amino acids: CASSPNLETQYF. The CDR3 DNA sequence: TGTGCCAGCTCACCCAATCTAGAGACCCAGTACTTC.

The CDR3 nucleotides read TGTGCCAGTAGCCATAGTTTTGGGGGAGATACGCAGTATTTT. This translates into CASSHSFGGDTQYF. The chain recombines TRBV19 with TRBJ2-3, with D perhaps matching TRBD1 or TRBD2 (5 bases each). V was pared by 6 bases and J by 5 bases, with 15 bases between. This CDR3 has 14 amino acids. Germline V gene lookup returns CDR1 LNHDA and CDR2 SQIVND (reference sequence).

This clone was recorded once. The chain links TRBV9 to TRBJ1-2, with unresolved D. This CDR3 contains 13 residues. V gave up 0 bases and J gave up 4 bases, with 7 bases separating them. Looked up from germline, CDR1 is SGDLS and CDR2 is YYNGEE. The CDR3 region is CASSVDEGYGYTF. The CDR3, as DNA: TGTGCCAGCAGCGTAGATGAGGGCTATGGCTACACCTTC.

The table lists this clone with a few counts. The chain uses TRBV11-2 and TRBJ2-2; D is ambiguous. CDR1 is SGHAT and CDR2 is FQNNGV in the germline V gene. This CDR3 region has 19 residues. V lost 4 bases, J lost 0 bases, and 21 bases lay in between. CDR3 sequence: CASSSPTTRPRPNTGELFF. CDR3 in DNA: TGTGCCAGCAGCTCGCCCACCACACGTCCCCGCCCGAACACCGGGGAGCTGTTTTTT. Full variable domain (remainder filled in from reference TRBV11-2 and TRBJ2-2): EAGVAQSPRYKIIEKRQSVAFWCNPISGHATLYWYQQILGQGPKLLIQFQNNGVVDDSQLPKDRFSAERLKGVDSTLKIQPAKLEDSAVYLCASSSPTTRPRPNTGELFFGEGSRLTVL.

In DNA form, the CDR3 reads TGTGCCAGCAGCTTAGGCACAGGCGTTCAAGAGACCCAGTACTTC. Amino acids: CASSLGTGVQETQYF. The chain is built from TRBV7-2 and TRBJ2-5; possibly TRBD1 for D (5 bases). Germline V CDR1 and CDR2: SGHTA, FQGNSA. Trimming shortened V by 1 base and J by 2 bases, and 11 bases separated the two germline ends. The CDR3 length is 15 residues.

V and J are TRBV7-2 and TRBJ2-7; D gene uncertain. Germline V lookup: CDR1 SGHTA, CDR2 FQGNSA. The germline V and J ends were trimmed by 0 bases and 12 bases, with 15 bases remaining between them. The CDR3 runs 13 residues. CDR3 DNA: TGTGCCAGCAGCTTAGCGGTTGGCCAAGAAATGTACTTC. It yields the protein CASSLAVGQEMYF.

J is TRBJ2-1 and V is TRBV7-2, with TRBD2 matching 7 bases. Per the germline V gene, CDR1 is SGHTA and CDR2 is FQGNSA. This CDR3 has 14 amino acids. V shed 0 bases and J 6 bases; nucleotides not matched to a gene: 2. For the CDR3, the DNA is TGTGCCAGCAGCTTAGCGGGAGGGCGCAATGAGCAGTTCTTC. Residues: CASSLAGGRNEQFF.